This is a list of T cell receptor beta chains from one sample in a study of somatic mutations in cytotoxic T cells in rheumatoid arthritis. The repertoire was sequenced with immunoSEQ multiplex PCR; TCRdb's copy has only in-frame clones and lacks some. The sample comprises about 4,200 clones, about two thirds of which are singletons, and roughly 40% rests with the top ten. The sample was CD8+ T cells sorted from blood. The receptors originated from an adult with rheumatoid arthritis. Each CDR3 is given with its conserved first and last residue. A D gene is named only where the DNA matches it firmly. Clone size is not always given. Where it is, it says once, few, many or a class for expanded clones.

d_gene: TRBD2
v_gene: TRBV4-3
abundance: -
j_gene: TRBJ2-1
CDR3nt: TGCGCCAGCAGCCAAGATCCGGGAGGGGGCAATGAGCAGTTCTTC
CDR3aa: CASSQDPGGGNEQFF

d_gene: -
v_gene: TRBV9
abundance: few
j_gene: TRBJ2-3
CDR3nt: TGTGCCAGCAGCGTAGGAAGCGCCCCGGATACGCAGTATTTT
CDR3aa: CASSVGSAPDTQYF

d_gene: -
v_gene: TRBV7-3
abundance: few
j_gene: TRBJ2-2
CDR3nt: TGTGCCAGCAGATCTCCTTGGGATGGGGAGCTGTTTTTT
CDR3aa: CASRSPWDGELFF

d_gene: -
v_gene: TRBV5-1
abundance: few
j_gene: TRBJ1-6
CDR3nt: TGCGCCAGCAGCTTTGGACGGGGGAACTCACCCCTCCACTTT
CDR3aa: CASSFGRGNSPLHF

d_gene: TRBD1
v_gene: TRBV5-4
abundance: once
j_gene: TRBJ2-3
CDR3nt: TGTGCCAGCAGCTTGGGGGGACAGGGTGGGGGAGTGGGGACAGATACGCAGTATTTT
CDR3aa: CASSLGGQGGGVGTDTQYF

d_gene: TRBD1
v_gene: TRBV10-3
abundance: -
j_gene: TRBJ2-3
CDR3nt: TGTGCCATCGGCGGGACAGGGGATCGGACAGATACGCAGTATTTT
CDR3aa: CAIGGTGDRTDTQYF

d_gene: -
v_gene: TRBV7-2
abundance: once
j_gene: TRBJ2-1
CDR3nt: TGTGCCAGCAGCTTACTCTTTGGTGAGCAGTTCTTC
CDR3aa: CASSLLFGEQFF

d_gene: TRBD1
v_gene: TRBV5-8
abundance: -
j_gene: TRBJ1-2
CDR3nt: TGTGCCAGCAGCTCCTCGACAGGGCGGAATGGCTACACCTTC
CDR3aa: CASSSSTGRNGYTF

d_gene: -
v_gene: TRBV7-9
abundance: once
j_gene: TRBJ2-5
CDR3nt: TGTGCCAGCAGCCCCCGGGTTAGCGGTGGGGAGACCCAGTACTTC
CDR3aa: CASSPRVSGGETQYF

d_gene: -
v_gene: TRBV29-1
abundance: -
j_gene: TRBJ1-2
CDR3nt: TGCAGCGTGGGGCAGAAAGGGTATGGCTACACCTTC
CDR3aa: CSVGQKGYGYTF

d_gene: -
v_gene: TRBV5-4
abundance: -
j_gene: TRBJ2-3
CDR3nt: TGTGCCAGCAGCTTGGGGGGCCTCCGGGGCACAGATACGCAGTATTTT
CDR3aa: CASSLGGLRGTDTQYF

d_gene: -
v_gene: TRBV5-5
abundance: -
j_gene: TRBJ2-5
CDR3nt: TGTGCCAGCAGCTTGTTCAACAGGAAAGAGACCCAGTACTTC
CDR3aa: CASSLFNRKETQYF

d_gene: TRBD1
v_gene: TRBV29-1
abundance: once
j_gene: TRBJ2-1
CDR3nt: TGCAGCGCCGAGACAGGGGTGGGTCCATTCCACTACGACAATGAGCAGTTCTTC
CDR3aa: CSAETGVGPFHYDNEQFF

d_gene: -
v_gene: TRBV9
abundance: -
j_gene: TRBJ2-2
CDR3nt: TGTGCCAGCAGCGTGGGCAGGAACACCGGGGAGCTGTTTTTT
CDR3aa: CASSVGRNTGELFF

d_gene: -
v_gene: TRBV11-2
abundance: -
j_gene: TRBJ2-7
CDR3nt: TGTGCCAGCAGCTTAGGGCCACTACGCGAGCAGTACTTC
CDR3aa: CASSLGPLREQYF

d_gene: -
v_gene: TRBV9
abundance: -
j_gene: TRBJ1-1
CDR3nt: TGTGCCAGCAGGGGGACCGGAGGAGGGACTGAAGCTTTCTTT
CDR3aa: CASRGTGGGTEAFF

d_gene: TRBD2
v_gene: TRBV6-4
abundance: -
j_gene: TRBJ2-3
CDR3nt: TGTGCCAGCAGTGAAGAGCGGGGGCGACAAGATACGCAGTATTTT
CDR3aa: CASSEERGRQDTQYF

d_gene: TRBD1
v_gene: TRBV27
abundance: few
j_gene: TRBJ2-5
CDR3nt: TGTGCCAGCAGTTCAGGGGGCAGATACCAAGAGACCCAGTACTTC
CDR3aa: CASSSGGRYQETQYF

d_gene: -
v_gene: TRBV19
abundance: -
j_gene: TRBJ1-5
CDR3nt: TGTGCCAGTAGTATGGATGGGGTTCCCGATCAGCCCCAGCATTTT
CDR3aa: CASSMDGVPDQPQHF

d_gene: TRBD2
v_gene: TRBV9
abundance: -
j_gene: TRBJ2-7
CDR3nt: TGTGCCAGCAGCGAATCCGGGACTAGCGTCCACGAGCAGTACTTC
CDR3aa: CASSESGTSVHEQYF

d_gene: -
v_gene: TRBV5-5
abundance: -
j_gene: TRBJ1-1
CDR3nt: TGCGCCAGCAGCCAAGATCAGGGACGGAGCACTGAAGCTTTCTTT
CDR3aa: CASSQDQGRSTEAFF

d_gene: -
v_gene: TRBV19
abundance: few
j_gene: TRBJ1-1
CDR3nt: TGTGCCAGTAGTATCTGGGCCTACAAGGAGGCTTTCTTT
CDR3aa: CASSIWAYKEAFF

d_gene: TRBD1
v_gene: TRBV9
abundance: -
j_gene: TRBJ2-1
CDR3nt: TGTGCCAGCAGCCCCTGGGACAGGGTCAATGAGCAGTTCTTC
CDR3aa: CASSPWDRVNEQFF

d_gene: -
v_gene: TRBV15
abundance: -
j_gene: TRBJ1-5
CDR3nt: TGTGCCACCAGCGGAGAGGGACGCAGGGGTTTTAGGCCCCAGCATTTT
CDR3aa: CATSGEGRRGFRPQHF

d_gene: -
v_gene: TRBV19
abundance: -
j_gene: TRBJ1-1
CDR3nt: TGTGCCAGTAGTATCTACACTGAAGCTTTCTTT
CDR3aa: CASSIYTEAFF

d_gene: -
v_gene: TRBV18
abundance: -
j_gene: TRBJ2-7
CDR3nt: TGTGCCAGCTCACCCCCCTCCTACGAGCAGTACTTC
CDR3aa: CASSPPSYEQYF

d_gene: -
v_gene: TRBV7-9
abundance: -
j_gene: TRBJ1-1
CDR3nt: TGTGCCAGCAGCTTATTGGCCGGGGTGAACACTGAAGCTTTCTTT
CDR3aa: CASSLLAGVNTEAFF

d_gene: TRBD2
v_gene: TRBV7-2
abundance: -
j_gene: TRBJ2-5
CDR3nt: TGTGCCAGCAGCTCCCCTCCGGGACTAGGGCCTTCGGGAGAGACCCAGTACTTC
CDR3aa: CASSSPPGLGPSGETQYF